This T cell receptor beta chain comes out of a study of siplizumab effects on memory and regulatory T cells. Study-wide findings and caveats: Suppressive function of proliferating Tregs from siplizumab cultures was not confirmed. Naive T cells looked more diverse than memory cells, and they looked like major contributors to the alloresponse.

V lost 0 bases to trimming and J lost 1 base, with 12 bases between them. CDR1 MNHEY and CDR2 SVGAGI come from the germline V gene. The CDR3 spans 16 residues. TCR templates, roughly 10^5 per sample, were assayed. The assay was immunoSEQ multiplex PCR, and TCRdb's table has in-frame clones only and misses some. Here the sample spans approximately 120,000 clones, just under 95% being singletons. About this clone itself: Its target is unknown.

Sequencing was performed on non-Treg CD4+ T cells sorted from blood. V usage is TRBV6-5 and J usage is TRBJ1-1; D unresolved. This receptor was taken from a human donor in good health. CDR3 DNA: TGTGCCAGCAGTTACTCGAGTGCAGTCAGGAACACTGAAGCTTTCTTT. Encoded protein: CASSYSSAVRNTEAFF.